The rows below give T cell receptor beta chains drawn from one sample of a study of blood T cells in healthy people across ages. TCRdb re-called the 5' RACE reads with MiXCR, one entry per CDR3 protein. This table holds 1.8 million or so distinct CDR3 sequences, 30% to 40% found once. What was sequenced was blood. All receptors derive from a human donor in good health. CDR3s include the opening cysteine and the closing phenylalanine or tryptophan. The D gene is left open where the match is weak. Clone size appears in some rows only: once, few, many, or a class for an expanded clone.

J,D,V,size,CDR3,DNA
TRBJ2-7,-,TRBV27,few,CASLGPTYEQYF,TGTGCCAGCCTAGGACCCACCTACGAGCAGTACTTC
TRBJ2-3,TRBD1,TRBV9,once,CASSVSGQGSTDTQYF,TGTGCCAGCAGCGTATCCGGACAGGGGAGCACAGATACGCAGTATTTT
TRBJ2-7,-,TRBV28,once,CASSLHTQGSYEQYF,TGTGCCAGCAGTCTTCATACCCAGGGCTCCTACGAGCAGTACTTC
TRBJ2-4,-,TRBV7-2,-,CASSLAMSGEQYF,TGTGCCAGCAGCTTAGCTATGAGTGGGGAGCAGTACTTC
TRBJ1-1,TRBD1,TRBV9,few,CASNFGTDSTEAFF,TGTGCCAGCAACTTCGGGACAGATAGTACTGAAGCTTTCTTT
TRBJ2-7,-,TRBV4-3,-,CASSQDNSASEQYF,TGCGCCAGCAGCCAAGACAACAGCGCGAGCGAGCAGTACTTC
TRBJ1-1,-,TRBV6-5,few,CASSYWQNTEAFF,TGTGCCAGCAGTTACTGGCAGAACACTGAAGCTTTCTTT
TRBJ2-1,-,TRBV6-2/TRBV6-3,few,CASSYWGAGPDEQFF,TGTGCCAGCAGTTACTGGGGGGCTGGACCAGATGAGCAGTTCTTC
TRBJ1-1,-,TRBV9,-,CASSTTQSGSAFF,TGTGCCAGCAGTACAACCCAGTCGGGGTCAGCTTTCTTT
TRBJ1-5,-,TRBV15,-,CATSRDRQGEQPQHF,TGTGCCACCAGCAGAGATAGGCAGGGTGAACAGCCCCAGCATTTT
TRBJ1-1,-,TRBV25-1,-,CASTYRGGGEAFF,TGTGCCAGCACCTATAGGGGGGGAGGTGAAGCTTTCTTT
TRBJ2-3,TRBD2,TRBV5-1,-,CASRESGGITDTRYF,TGCGCCAGCAGAGAGAGCGGGGGTATCACAGATACGCGGTATTTT
TRBJ2-3,-,TRBV6-5,few,CASSFTGRAQYF,TGTGCCAGCAGTTTTACAGGGAGGGCGCAGTATTTT
TRBJ1-5,-,TRBV6-6,-,CASSYVWGNDQPQHF,TGTGCCAGCAGTTATGTCTGGGGAAACGATCAGCCCCAGCATTTT
TRBJ2-7,TRBD1,TRBV2,-,CAILDTGTGDEQYF,TGTGCCATCCTGGATACCGGGACAGGGGACGAGCAGTACTTC
TRBJ2-1,-,TRBV5-1,-,CASWRDQTNEQFF,TGCGCCAGTTGGCGGGACCAAACCAATGAGCAGTTCTTC
TRBJ2-7,TRBD2,TRBV10-3,few,CAISYRGGHSYEQYF,TGTGCCATCAGCTACCGGGGGGGGCACTCCTACGAGCAGTACTTC
TRBJ1-2,-,TRBV28,-,CAIPDRSAANYGYTF,TGTGCCATCCCCGACAGGTCCGCCGCTAACTATGGCTACACCTTC
TRBJ2-5,-,TRBV29-1,few,CSVEEVDFQETQYF,TGCAGCGTTGAAGAGGTAGATTTTCAAGAGACCCAGTACTTC
TRBJ2-7,TRBD2,TRBV4-3,-,CASSQSGGGYEQYF,TGCGCCAGCAGCCAATCGGGGGGGGGCTACGAGCAGTACTTC
TRBJ1-2,-,TRBV25-1,-,CASSDQDGKQYGYTF,TGTGCCAGCAGTGACCAAGACGGGAAACAATATGGCTACACCTTC
TRBJ1-1,-,TRBV6-1,few,CASIIRDKVRTEAFF,TGTGCCAGCATTATCCGGGACAAAGTACGTACTGAAGCTTTCTTT
TRBJ1-5,-,TRBV7-8,-,CASSLGSQARNQPQHF,TGTGCCAGCAGCTTAGGGTCACAGGCCCGCAATCAGCCCCAGCATTTT
TRBJ2-7,TRBD1,TRBV10-3,many,CAITGDRGSYEQYF,TGTGCCATCACCGGGGACAGGGGATCCTACGAGCAGTACTTC
TRBJ1-1,TRBD1,TRBV20-1,-,CSAKRDRRFEAFF,TGCAGTGCTAAAAGGGACAGACGCTTTGAAGCTTTCTTT
TRBJ2-1,TRBD2,TRBV4-3,-,CASSQDVASGGTFTSEQFF,TGCGCCAGCAGCCAAGATGTGGCTAGCGGGGGTACTTTTACAAGTGAGCAGTTCTTC
TRBJ2-7,TRBD1,TRBV7-9,-,CASSLTGGRSPYEQYF,TGTGCCAGCAGCTTAACAGGGGGCCGTTCCCCCTACGAGCAGTACTTC
TRBJ2-5,TRBD2,TRBV20-1,few,CSARDGKRGGSETQYF,TGCAGTGCTAGAGATGGGAAGCGGGGGGGTTCGGAGACCCAGTACTTC
TRBJ2-3,TRBD1,TRBV7-8,few,CASRLDRAYPDTQYF,TGTGCCAGCAGACTGGACAGGGCATACCCAGATACGCAGTATTTT